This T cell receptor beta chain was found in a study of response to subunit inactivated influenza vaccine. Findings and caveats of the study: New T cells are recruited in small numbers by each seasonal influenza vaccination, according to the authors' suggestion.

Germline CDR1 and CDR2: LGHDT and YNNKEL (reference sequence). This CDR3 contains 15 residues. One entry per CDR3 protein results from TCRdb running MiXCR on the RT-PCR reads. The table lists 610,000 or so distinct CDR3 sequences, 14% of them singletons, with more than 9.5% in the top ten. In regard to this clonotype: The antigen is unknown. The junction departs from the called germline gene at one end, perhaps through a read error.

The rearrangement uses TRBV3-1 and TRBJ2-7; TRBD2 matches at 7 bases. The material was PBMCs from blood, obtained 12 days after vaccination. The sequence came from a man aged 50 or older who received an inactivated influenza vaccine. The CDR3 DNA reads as TGTGCCAGCAGCCAAAGTCCGGCGGGAGACTACGAGCAGTGCTTC. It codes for CASSQSPAGDYEQCF.